Following are 8 T cell receptor beta chains from one sample sequenced in a study of blood T cell repertoires in COVID-19. Method: immunoSEQ multiplex PCR; TCRdb's copy keeps in-frame clones and lacks some. The table has 180,000 or so clones, about 86% seen once. The sequencing input was peripheral blood. The receptors here all came from a man aged 60 to 75 with acute or convalescent COVID-19.

The rearrangement joins TRBV24-1 to TRBJ2-7, with D possibly TRBD1 on 5 matching bases. The CDR3 covers 17 residues. From germline, CDR1 is KGHDR and CDR2 SFDVKD. Trimming removed 5 bases at V and 2 bases at J, with 21 bases between. The CDR3 is CATSAPGGQGAPYEQYF. The CDR3 DNA reads TGTGCCACCAGTGCCCCGGGCGGTCAAGGGGCCCCCTACGAGCAGTACTTC.

The V call is TRBV5-6, the J call TRBJ2-7; 7 nucleotides align to TRBD1. V lost 4 bases and J lost 4; bases outside the gene matches: 17. Per germline, CDR1 SGHDT and CDR2 YYEEEE. This CDR3 is 17 amino acids long. The CDR3, as DNA: TGTGCCAGCAGCCTCATTCGGGACAGCGGAACCGCTTACGAGCAGTACTTC. Protein sequence: CASSLIRDSGTAYEQYF.

The V gene is TRBV29-1, the J gene TRBJ2-2; 8 positions match TRBD1. CDR3 size: 15 residues. Germline CDR1 SQVTM, CDR2 ANQGSEA. The CDR3 bases are TGCAGTGCCCTAAGACAGGGGCTCTCCACCGGGGAGCTGTTTTTT. Amino acids: CSALRQGLSTGELFF.

The V gene is TRBV6-4, the J gene TRBJ2-2; 8 nucleotides align to TRBD1. The J segment lost 5 bases and the V segment lost 4 bases, leaving 3 bases of the junction unmatched. This CDR3 region has 14 residues. Germline-derived CDR1 and CDR2 are MRHNA and SNTAGT. CDR3 protein: CASSGGQDTGELFF. CDR3 coding DNA: TGTGCCAGCAGTGGGGGACAGGATACCGGGGAGCTGTTTTTT.

V is TRBV5-1 and J is TRBJ1-3; perhaps TRBD1 as D (5 bases). Germline assignment: CDR1 SGHRS and CDR2 YFSETQ. V was pared by 1 base and J by 4 bases, with 12 bases between. This CDR3 has 15 amino acids. This CDR3 is CASSLTKDSGNTIYF. CDR3 in DNA: TGCGCCAGCAGCTTGACCAAAGACAGCGGAAACACCATATATTTT.

The chain carries TRBV3-1 (or the pseudogene TRBV3-2) and TRBJ2-2; 9 positions match TRBD2. The germline gives CDR1 LGHDT, CDR2 YNNKEL (reference sequence). V trimming: 2 bases; J trimming: 1 base; junction bases outside the gene matches: 2. The CDR3 length is 16 residues. The CDR3 loop is CASSQLAGKNTGELFF. CDR3 in DNA: TGTGCCAGCAGCCAACTAGCGGGGAAGAACACCGGGGAGCTGTTTTTT.

The V and J genes are TRBV30 and TRBJ1-1, with 7 positions matching TRBD1. CDR3 size: 16 residues. V lost 3 bases, J lost 0 bases, and 10 bases stayed unmatched. Per the germline V gene, CDR1 is GTSNPN and CDR2 is SVGIG (reference sequence). In DNA, the CDR3 is TGTGCCTGGAGGGGGGGACAGCCCTATATGAACACTGAAGCTTTCTTT. It is translated as CAWRGGQPYMNTEAFF.

The chain has TRBV5-1 and TRBJ2-5; a possible D gene is TRBD1 (5 bases). The germline V and J ends were trimmed by 4 bases and 1 base, with 8 bases remaining between them. The CDR3 is made up of 13 amino acids. Germline-derived CDR1 and CDR2 are SGHRS and YFSETQ. The CDR3 here is CASSVTVQETQYF. For the CDR3, the DNA is TGCGCCAGCAGCGTGACAGTCCAAGAGACCCAGTACTTC.